Detailed here is one T cell receptor (beta chain). Its antigen is not identified. MiXCR was run by TCRdb on the reads, yielding one entry per CDR3 protein. The profile covers about 450,000 distinct CDR3 sequences, with roughly a third appearing a single time and roughly 15% taken by the ten largest. The data derive from a study of T cell repertoires in cytomegalovirus infection. Whole-study context: Matching HLA type and CMV infection were both indicated by public TCR beta signatures.

The V end was cut by 6 bases, the J end by 5 bases, with 22 bases between. The CDR3 totals 16 residues. CDR1 is LNHDA and CDR2 is SQIVND in the germline V gene (reference sequence). Notes on the study in general: Within the response measured ex vivo, HLA-C-restricted CMV-specific TCR beta clonotypes were dominant. Accumulated public TCR beta family frequency recognized individuals carrying CMV together with the relevant HLA.

This rearrangement joins TRBV19 to TRBJ1-1, with D possibly matching TRBD1 (6 bases). Sequences were obtained from PBMCs. The clonotype comes from a human donor in good health (CMV status not recorded). Some clones in this sample may be carry-over from other donors' samples. The CDR3 loop reads CASRHQGMGYLTEAFF. The CDR3 DNA sequence: TGTGCCAGTAGACATCAGGGGATGGGGTACTTGACTGAAGCTTTCTTT.